This TCR beta chain is drawn from a study of T cell repertoires in cytomegalovirus infection. The overall study: HLA-B-restricted CMV epitopes that are well studied, plus recently identified HLA-C-restricted ones, were used by the study. An indication of both CMV infection and matching HLA type came from public TCR beta signatures.

Germline-derived CDR1 and CDR2 are MNHNY and SVGAGI (reference sequence). This CDR3 is built from 15 residues. The germline V and J ends were trimmed by 7 bases and 0 bases, with 13 bases remaining between them. Findings of the study overall: In two of eight donors, the top clonotype was HLA-C-restricted CMV-specific. Summed frequency of public TCR beta families distinguished CMV carriers with the relevant HLA.

A remark on this clonotype: What it binds is unknown.

In TCRdb, the reads were re-called with MiXCR into one record per CDR3 protein. The profile shows 550,000 to 700,000 distinct CDR3 sequences, 40% of them singletons. The specimen comprised cultured PBMCs, sampled from culture after CMV antigen stimulation. This TCR was sampled from a human donor in good health (CMV status not recorded). Some clones in this sample may be carry-over from other donors' samples. This chain links TRBV6-6 with TRBJ2-1, with a weak D call TRBD1 (5 bases). Here the CDR3 DNA reads TGTGCCAGCATCAGATACAGGACCTCCTACAATGAGCAGTTCTTC. Translated, it gives CASIRYRTSYNEQFF.